This TCR beta chain was sequenced during a study of T-cell memory formation after mild COVID-19. Study-wide background: TCR clusters mostly belonged to single donors.

TCRdb re-called the 5' RACE reads through MiXCR, storing one row per CDR3 protein. The data hold 200,000 to 300,000 distinct CDR3 sequences, with over 15% observed a single time. The germline V and J ends were trimmed by 4 bases and 2 bases, with 5 bases remaining between them. CDR1 and CDR2 from the germline V gene are SEHNR and FQNEAQ (reference sequence). The CDR3 covers 12 residues. Remarks on this clonotype: What it binds is not known.

Overall study results and limits: Mainly CM and EM harbored the contracting CD4+ clones; mainly EMRA harbored the CD8+ ones. What remained unconfirmed was the SARS-CoV-2 specificity of second-wave clones peaking on day 37.

The source material was PBMCs or a T cell subset sorted from them (not recorded which). The clonotype originates from a man aged 18 to 30 who had mild COVID-19 (a few samples of this study predate the infection). Cell type and time point are not known. The V gene is TRBV7-9, the J gene TRBJ2-5; D gene ambiguous. CDR3 coding DNA: TGTGCCAGCAGCTGGCAGCAAGAGACCCAGTACTTC. It specifies CASSWQQETQYF.